These 27 T cell receptor beta chains were all obtained from the same sample, sequenced in a study of graft-versus-host responses after intestinal transplantation. Assay used: immunoSEQ multiplex PCR; TCRdb lists only in-frame clones, some missing. The table lists more than 70,000 clones, 85% to 95% of them singletons, with around 0.44% in the top ten. For these TCRs, the target antigens are not known. The sample consisted of unstimulated CD8+ T cells sorted from spleen or lymph node cells, taken before transplant. These receptors were taken from a human donor who was the organ donor for an intestinal transplant.

The sample holds one count of this clone. V usage is TRBV7-8 and J usage is TRBJ2-5, with TRBD2 identical over 12 bases. V dropped 7 bases and J dropped 1; count of bases not matched to a gene: 4. From germline, CDR1 is SGHVS and CDR2 FQNEAQ. This CDR3 has 15 amino acids. The CDR3 DNA sequence: TGTGCCAGCAACCAACTAGCGGGGGGCCAAGAGACCCAGTACTTC. Translation: CASNQLAGGQETQYF.

This clone was observed once. The gene calls are TRBV13 and TRBJ2-5; D remains ambiguous. The J call may be mistaken, given a closer DNA end match to TRBJ2-7. This CDR3 has 12 residues. Germline CDR1 reads PRHDT; CDR2 reads FYEKMQ (reference sequence). CDR3 loop: CASSLGGGEQYF. In nucleotides, the CDR3 is TGTGCCAGCAGCTTAGGAGGCGGCGAGCAGTACTTC.

A single count supports this clone. CDR3 sequence: CAISLTGGIKQYF. The CDR3 nucleotides are TGTGCCATCAGTTTGACAGGGGGCATCAAGCAGTACTTC. The chain recombines TRBV10-3 with TRBJ2-7; the match to TRBD1 covers 10 bases. CDR3 length: 13 amino acids. With V trimmed by 5 bases and J by 8 bases, 6 bases remained unmatched. Germline CDR1 ENHRY, CDR2 SYGVKD.

The chain employs TRBV2 and TRBJ2-1; TRBD2 matches at 14 bases. The CDR3 length is 16 residues. Germline V gene data show CDR1 as SNHLY and CDR2 as FYNNEI. V was clipped by 4 bases and J by 4 bases; unmatched bases: 3. CDR3 bases: TGTGCCAGCAGTGGGACTAGCGGGGGGATGTACAATGAGCAGTTCTTC. The encoded protein is CASSGTSGGMYNEQFF.

The gene calls are TRBV4-1 and TRBJ1-1, with 7 bases lining up with TRBD1. Germline trimming cut 1 base from V and 1 base from J; bases unmatched to any gene: 3. The germline V gene has CDR1 MGHRA and CDR2 YSYEKL. This CDR3 spans 15 amino acids. This CDR3 reads CASSQGTGWNTEAFF. The CDR3 DNA is TGCGCCAGCAGCCAAGGGACAGGATGGAACACTGAAGCTTTCTTT.

This chain links TRBV4-3 with TRBJ2-7; D unresolved. CDR1 LGHNA and CDR2 YSLEER come from the germline V gene. The CDR3 is 14 amino acids. The V end was cut by 0 bases, the J end by 5 bases, with 11 bases between. CDR3 protein: CASSQETLQDEQYF. The CDR3 DNA follows: TGCGCCAGCAGCCAAGAAACGCTTCAGGACGAGCAGTACTTC.

V and J are TRBV13 and TRBJ1-2; 9 positions agree with TRBD1. The CDR3 consists of 15 residues. V lost 3 bases, J lost 2 bases, and 4 bases stayed unmatched. Germline V lookup: CDR1 PRHDT, CDR2 FYEKMQ (reference sequence). The CDR3 loop reads CASSFLTGGNYGYTF. DNA of the CDR3: TGTGCCAGCAGCTTTTTAACAGGGGGCAACTATGGCTACACCTTC.

This chain uses TRBV4-1 with TRBJ1-1; 8 positions agree with TRBD1. Germline trimming cut 2 bases from V and 0 bases from J; bases unmatched to any gene: 2. This CDR3 contains 15 residues. Germline V lookup: CDR1 MGHRA, CDR2 YSYEKL. As DNA, the CDR3 is TGCGCCAGCAGCCAACGGGACAGGATGAACACTGAAGCTTTCTTT. Its translation is CASSQRDRMNTEAFF.

This chain joins TRBV6-1 and TRBJ1-2; a weak D match, TRBD1 (6 bases). This CDR3 is built from 14 residues. Trimming removed 3 bases from V and 8 bases from J, with 16 bases in between. In germline, CDR1 is MNHNS, CDR2 SASEGT. The CDR3 DNA sequence: TGTGCCAGCAGTGACTGGAGGGGGGGCTGGGGCTACACCTTC. It translates to CASSDWRGGWGYTF.

The rearrangement joins TRBV4-1 to TRBJ1-6; D perhaps matches TRBD1 (6 bases). V shed 4 bases and J shed 6 bases, with 16 bases lying between them. The CDR3 consists of 16 residues. CDR1 and CDR2 (germline): MGHRA, YSYEKL. CDR3 sequence: CASSLTVDRSNSPLHF. The DNA of the CDR3 is TGCGCCAGCAGCCTTACCGTCGACAGGAGTAATTCACCCCTCCACTTT.

As regards this clone: One end of the junction varies from germline; a read error may be responsible. The chain uses TRBV7-7 and TRBJ2-5, with a possible D match to TRBD2 (7 bases). The CDR3 is 16 residues long. CDR1 is SSHAT, CDR2 FNYEAQ, per germline (reference sequence). CDR3 loop: CASSTVRGGSGETQYF. The CDR3 DNA is TGTGCTAGCAGCACAGTGAGGGGGGGATCGGGAGAGACCCAGTACTTC.

The V and J genes are TRBV6-1 and TRBJ2-5; D may be TRBD2 (6 bases). Trimming stripped 3 bases from V and 5 bases from J, with 10 bases between. The germline CDR1 and CDR2 sequences are MNHNS and SASEGT. The CDR3 runs 13 residues. CDR3 in amino acids: CASSDFGGETQYF. Written as DNA, the CDR3 is TGTGCCAGCAGTGATTTTGGGGGGGAGACCCAGTACTTC.

The CDR3 loop is CASTGWSGDEQYF. Written as DNA, the CDR3 is TGTGCCAGTACAGGGTGGTCTGGTGACGAGCAGTACTTC. The V gene is TRBV2, the J gene TRBJ2-7, with D perhaps matching TRBD1 (6 bases). Per germline, CDR1 SNHLY and CDR2 FYNNEI. The germline V and J ends were trimmed by 9 bases and 5 bases, with 17 bases remaining between them. The CDR3 covers 13 residues.

CDR3 in amino acids: CASSTEETQYF. The CDR3 DNA reads TGTGCCAGCTCTACTGAAGAGACCCAGTACTTC. The V and J genes are TRBV18 and TRBJ2-5; no definite D call. The CDR3 spans 11 residues. From germline, CDR1 is KGHSH and CDR2 LQKENI. V was cut by 6 bases and J by 3 bases, with 5 bases left in between.

The chain combines TRBV7-2 with TRBJ2-7; D remains ambiguous. CDR1 is SGHTA and CDR2 is FQGNSA in the germline V gene. The V end lost 7 bases, the J end lost 2 bases, and 18 bases lay between the germline ends. CDR3 length equals 15 residues. In DNA form, the CDR3 reads TGTGCCAGCACGGAGTACGGTAGTCCGACCTACGAGCAGTACTTC. Its translation is CASTEYGSPTYEQYF. The whole variable domain, filled in from reference TRBV7-2 and TRBJ2-7, reads GAGVSQSPSNKVTEKGKDVELRCDPISGHTALYWYRQSLGQGLEFLIYFQGNSAPDKSGLPSDRFSAERTGGSVSTLTIQRTQQEDSAVYLCASTEYGSPTYEQYFGPGTRLTVT.

The rearrangement uses TRBV12-5 and TRBJ2-1; TRBD1 matches at 10 bases. Germline V gene lookup returns CDR1 LGHNT and CDR2 FRNRAP. CDR3 length equals 17 residues. V was clipped by 0 bases and J by 5 bases; unmatched bases: 7. CDR3 nucleotide sequence: TGTGCTAGTGGTTTGGTACTTGGGACAGGGGTGAACAATGAGCAGTTCTTC. It translates to CASGLVLGTGVNNEQFF.

V usage is TRBV7-3 and J usage is TRBJ2-1; TRBD2 aligns across 14 bases. The V and J ends lost 2 bases and 10 bases, in that order; junction bases with no gene match: 4. The CDR3 is made up of 15 amino acids. CDR1 is SGHTA and CDR2 is FQGTGA in the germline V gene. Here the CDR3 reads CASSLGTSGGWEQFF. The CDR3 coding sequence is TGTGCCAGCAGCTTAGGGACTAGCGGGGGATGGGAGCAGTTCTTC.

The chain combines TRBV5-1 with TRBJ2-3, with 7 bases matching TRBD2. Germline CDR1 and CDR2: SGHRS and YFSETQ. The CDR3 runs 16 residues. The trim removed 0 bases at V and 0 bases at J, leaving 4 bases unmatched. For the CDR3, the DNA is TGCGCCAGCAGCTTGGAGGGACTACAGAGCACAGATACGCAGTATTTT. Protein product: CASSLEGLQSTDTQYF.

The CDR3 is CASSQGNGLYTF. The CDR3 nucleotides are TGCGCCAGCAGCCAAGGGAACGGACTCTACACCTTC. The chain employs TRBV4-1 and TRBJ1-2; unclear D gene. V was clipped by 1 base and J by 10 bases, with 10 bases between them. The CDR3 extends over 12 amino acids. Germline V lookup: CDR1 MGHRA, CDR2 YSYEKL.

The rearrangement joins TRBV19 to TRBJ1-1; D gene ambiguous. The germline V and J ends were trimmed by 1 base and 5 bases, with 20 bases remaining between them. CDR3 size: 17 residues. Germline V gene data show CDR1 as LNHDA and CDR2 as SQIVND (reference sequence). CDR3 DNA sequence: TGTGCCAGTAGTATAGGCGCCTACGGGAGTGGTACAACTGAAGCTTTCTTT. It specifies CASSIGAYGSGTTEAFF.

The chain couples TRBV27 to TRBJ1-5, with 8 bases that match TRBD1. J was trimmed by 7 bases and V by 2 bases; bases with no gene match: 10. The CDR3 covers 16 residues. Germline CDR1 and CDR2: MNHEY and SMNVEV (reference sequence). The DNA of the CDR3 is TGTGCCAGCAGTTTAACCCCTCAGGGGGCGCGACAGCCCCAGCATTTT. Translating gives CASSLTPQGARQPQHF.

The J gene is TRBJ2-5, the V gene TRBV4-1; a weak D match, TRBD1 (5 bases). The end of the DNA aligns better with TRBJ2-7, so the J call may be wrong. The CDR3 length is 20 residues. CDR1 and CDR2 from the germline V gene are MGHRA and YSYEKL. CDR3 bases: TGCGCCAGCAGCCAATTTGTCCCGGGCCTTGGCAAGGGGTTAACCTACGAGCAGTACTTC. It specifies CASSQFVPGLGKGLTYEQYF.

The chain links TRBV7-2 to TRBJ2-7; D possibly corresponds to TRBD1 (6 bases). The CDR3 has 14 residues. CDR1 and CDR2 from the germline V gene are SGHTA and FQGNSA. The ends were cut back, 2 bases at V and 4 bases at J, with 12 bases in the middle. Here the CDR3 reads CASSLTGYTYEQYF. The CDR3 DNA follows: TGTGCCAGCAGCTTAACAGGGTATACGTACGAGCAGTACTTC.

This chain connects TRBV9 to TRBJ1-4; D might be TRBD1 (5 bases). Germline CDR1 is SGDLS and CDR2 is YYNGEE. This CDR3 has 13 residues. Deletions cut 4 bases from V and 4 bases from J, with 8 bases between. The CDR3 DNA reads as TGTGCCAGCAGCCGGGGGAGTAATGAAAAACTGTTTTTT. Protein: CASSRGSNEKLFF.

Here the CDR3 reads CASSQSRGSVDTQYF. The CDR3 nucleotides are TGCGCCAGCAGCCAATCGCGGGGGTCGGTAGATACGCAGTATTTT. This rearrangement joins TRBV4-3 to TRBJ2-3, with 7 bases lining up with TRBD2. The V and J ends lost 2 bases and 5 bases, in that order; junction bases with no gene match: 7. Germline V CDR1 and CDR2: LGHNA, YSLEER. The CDR3 is 15 amino acids.

V gene TRBV6-6 combines with J gene TRBJ2-7; 10 nucleotides line up with TRBD2. There are 16 residues in the CDR3. Germline V lookup: CDR1 MNHNY, CDR2 SVGAGI (reference sequence). V lost 2 bases to trimming and J lost 4 bases; unmatched junction nucleotides: 8. CDR3 bases: TGTGCCAGCAGTTACGATAGAATAGCGGGGGGATACGAGCAGTACTTC. Protein: CASSYDRIAGGYEQYF.

The chain links TRBV7-9 to TRBJ2-1; 9 bases map to TRBD1. Germline-derived CDR1 and CDR2 are SEHNR and FQNEAQ (reference sequence). The length of the CDR3 is 16 residues. V lost 5 bases and J lost 8; bases outside the gene matches: 13. The CDR3 region has the DNA TGTGCCAGCAGCCCTCCCGGGACAGGGTTGTGGGATGAGCAGTTCTTC. Its translation: CASSPPGTGLWDEQFF.